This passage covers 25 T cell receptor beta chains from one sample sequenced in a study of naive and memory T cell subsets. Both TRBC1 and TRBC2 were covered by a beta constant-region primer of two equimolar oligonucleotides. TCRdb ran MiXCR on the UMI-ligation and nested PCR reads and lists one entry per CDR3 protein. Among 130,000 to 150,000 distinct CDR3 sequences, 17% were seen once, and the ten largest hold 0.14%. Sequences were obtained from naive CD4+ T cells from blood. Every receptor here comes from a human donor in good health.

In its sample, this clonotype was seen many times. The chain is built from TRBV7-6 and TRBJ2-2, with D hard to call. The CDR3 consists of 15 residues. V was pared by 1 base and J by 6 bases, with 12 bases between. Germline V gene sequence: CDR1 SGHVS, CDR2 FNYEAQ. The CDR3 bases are TGTGCCAGCAGCTTAGGGCCGGAGTGGGCCGGGGAGCTGTTTTTT. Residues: CASSLGPEWAGELFF. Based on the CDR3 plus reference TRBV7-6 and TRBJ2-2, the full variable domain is GAGVSQSPRYKVTKRGQDVALRCDPISGHVSLYWYRQALGQGPEFLTYFNYEAQQDKSGLPNDRFSAERPEGSISTLTIQRTEQRDSAMYRCASSLGPEWAGELFFGEGSRLTVL.

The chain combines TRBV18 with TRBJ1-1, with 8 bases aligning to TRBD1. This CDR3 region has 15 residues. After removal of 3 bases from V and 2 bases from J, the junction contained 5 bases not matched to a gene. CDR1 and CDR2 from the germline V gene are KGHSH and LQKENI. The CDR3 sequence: CASSPQQGGNTEAFF. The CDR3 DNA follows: TGTGCCAGCTCACCGCAACAGGGGGGAAACACTGAAGCTTTCTTT.

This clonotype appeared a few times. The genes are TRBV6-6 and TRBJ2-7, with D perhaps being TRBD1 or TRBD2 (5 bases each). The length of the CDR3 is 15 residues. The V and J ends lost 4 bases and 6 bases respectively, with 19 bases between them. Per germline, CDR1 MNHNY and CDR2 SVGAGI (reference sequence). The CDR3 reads CASSSLGPGASEQYF. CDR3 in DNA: TGTGCCAGCAGTTCTCTGGGACCCGGGGCGTCCGAGCAGTACTTC.

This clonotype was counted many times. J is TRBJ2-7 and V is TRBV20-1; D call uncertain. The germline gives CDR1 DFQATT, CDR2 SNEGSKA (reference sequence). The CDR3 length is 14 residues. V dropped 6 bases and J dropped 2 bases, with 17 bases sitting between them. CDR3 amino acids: CSALDQGRAYEQYF. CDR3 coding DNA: TGCAGTGCCCTCGATCAAGGGCGTGCCTACGAGCAGTACTTC.

The CDR3 loop reads CASSTPRVGEQYF. In nucleotides, the CDR3 is TGCGCCAGCAGCACCCCGAGAGTCGGGGAGCAGTACTTC. The chain couples TRBV5-1 to TRBJ2-7; D remains unclear. The length of the CDR3 is 13 residues. From germline, CDR1 is SGHRS and CDR2 YFSETQ. Trimming shortened V by 4 bases and J by 7 bases, and 15 bases separated the two germline ends.

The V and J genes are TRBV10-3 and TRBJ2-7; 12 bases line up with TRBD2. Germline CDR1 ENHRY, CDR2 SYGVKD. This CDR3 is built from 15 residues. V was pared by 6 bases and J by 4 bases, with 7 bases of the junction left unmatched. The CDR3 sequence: CAISQTSGSEYEQYF. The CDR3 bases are TGTGCCATCAGCCAGACTAGCGGGAGTGAGTACGAGCAGTACTTC.

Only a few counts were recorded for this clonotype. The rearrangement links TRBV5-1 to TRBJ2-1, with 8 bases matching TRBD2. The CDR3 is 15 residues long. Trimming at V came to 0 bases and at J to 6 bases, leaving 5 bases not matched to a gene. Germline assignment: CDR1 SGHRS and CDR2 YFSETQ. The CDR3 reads CASSLVWTSINEQFF. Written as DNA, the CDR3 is TGCGCCAGCAGCTTGGTGTGGACTAGCATCAATGAGCAGTTCTTC.

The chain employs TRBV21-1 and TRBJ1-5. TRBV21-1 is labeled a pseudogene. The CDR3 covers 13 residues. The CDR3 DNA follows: TGTGCCAGCCAGGGGGAGGGTAATCAGCCCCAGAATTTT. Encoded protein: CASQGEGNQPQNF.

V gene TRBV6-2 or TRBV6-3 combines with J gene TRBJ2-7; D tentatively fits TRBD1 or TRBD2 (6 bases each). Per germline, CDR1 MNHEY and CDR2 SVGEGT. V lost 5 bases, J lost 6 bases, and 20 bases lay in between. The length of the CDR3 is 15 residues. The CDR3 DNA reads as TGTGCCAGCAGTACTACTCGAGGGGGGATCGGCGAGCAGTACTTC. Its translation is CASSTTRGGIGEQYF.

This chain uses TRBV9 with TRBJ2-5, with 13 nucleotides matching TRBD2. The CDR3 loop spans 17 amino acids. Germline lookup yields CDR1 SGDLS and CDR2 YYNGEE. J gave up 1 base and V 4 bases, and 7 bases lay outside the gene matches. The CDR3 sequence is CASSRRTSGSVQETQYF. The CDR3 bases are TGTGCCAGCAGCCGTAGGACTAGCGGGAGCGTCCAAGAGACCCAGTACTTC.

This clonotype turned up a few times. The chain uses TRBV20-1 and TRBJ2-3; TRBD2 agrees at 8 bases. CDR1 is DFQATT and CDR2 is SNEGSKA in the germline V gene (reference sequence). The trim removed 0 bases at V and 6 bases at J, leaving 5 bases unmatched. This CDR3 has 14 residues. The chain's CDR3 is CSARDIRGGDTQYF. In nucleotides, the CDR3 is TGCAGTGCTAGAGATATTCGGGGGGGCGATACGCAGTATTTT.

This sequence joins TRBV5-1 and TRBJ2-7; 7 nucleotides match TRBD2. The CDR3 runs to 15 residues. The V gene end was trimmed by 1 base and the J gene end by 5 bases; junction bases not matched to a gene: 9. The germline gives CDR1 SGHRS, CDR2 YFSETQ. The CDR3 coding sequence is TGCGCCAGCAGCTTGCTGGTGGGAGGGCCTCACGAGCAGTACTTC. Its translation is CASSLLVGGPHEQYF.

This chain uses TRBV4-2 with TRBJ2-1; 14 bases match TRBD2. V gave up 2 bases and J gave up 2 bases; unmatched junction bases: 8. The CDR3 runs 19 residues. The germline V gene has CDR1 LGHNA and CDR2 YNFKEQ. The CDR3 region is CASSQTIGTSGRTYNEQFF. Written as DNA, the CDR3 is TGTGCCAGCAGCCAAACGATAGGGACTAGCGGGAGAACCTACAATGAGCAGTTCTTC.

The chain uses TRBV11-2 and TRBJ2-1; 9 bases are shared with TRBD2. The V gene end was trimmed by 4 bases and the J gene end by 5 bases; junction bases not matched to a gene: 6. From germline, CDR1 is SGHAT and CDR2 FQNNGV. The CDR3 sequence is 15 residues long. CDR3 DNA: TGTGCCAGCAGCTCTCTAGCGGGACGACACAATGAGCAGTTCTTC. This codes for CASSSLAGRHNEQFF. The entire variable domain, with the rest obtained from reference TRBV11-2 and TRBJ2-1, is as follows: EAGVAQSPRYKIIEKRQSVAFWCNPISGHATLYWYQQILGQGPKLLIQFQNNGVVDDSQLPKDRFSAERLKGVDSTLKIQPAKLEDSAVYLCASSSLAGRHNEQFFGPGTRLTVL.

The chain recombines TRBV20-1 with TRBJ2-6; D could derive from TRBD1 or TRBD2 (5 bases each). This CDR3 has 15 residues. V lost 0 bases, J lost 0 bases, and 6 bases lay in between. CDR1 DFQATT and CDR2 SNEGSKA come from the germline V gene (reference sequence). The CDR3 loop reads CSAREGDSGANVLTF. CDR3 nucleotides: TGCAGTGCTAGAGAGGGGGACTCTGGGGCCAACGTCCTGACTTTC.

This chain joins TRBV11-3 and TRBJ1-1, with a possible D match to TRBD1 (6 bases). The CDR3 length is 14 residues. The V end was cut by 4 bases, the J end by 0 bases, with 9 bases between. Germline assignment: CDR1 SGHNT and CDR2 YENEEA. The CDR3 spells CASSSEGVNTEAFF. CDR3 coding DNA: TGTGCCAGCAGCTCCGAGGGGGTGAACACTGAAGCTTTCTTT.

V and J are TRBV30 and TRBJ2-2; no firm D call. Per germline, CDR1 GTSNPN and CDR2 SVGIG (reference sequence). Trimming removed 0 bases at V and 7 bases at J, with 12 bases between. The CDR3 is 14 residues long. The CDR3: CAWSVPSGIGELFF. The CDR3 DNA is TGTGCCTGGAGTGTACCTTCGGGCATCGGGGAGCTGTTTTTT.

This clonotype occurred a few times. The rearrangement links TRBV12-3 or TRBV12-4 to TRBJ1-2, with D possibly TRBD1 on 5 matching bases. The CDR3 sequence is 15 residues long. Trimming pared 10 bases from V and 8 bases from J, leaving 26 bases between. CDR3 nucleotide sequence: TGTGCCAACAGGAGATCCTCGGACATCAACGGAGGCTACACCTTC. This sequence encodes CANRRSSDINGGYTF.

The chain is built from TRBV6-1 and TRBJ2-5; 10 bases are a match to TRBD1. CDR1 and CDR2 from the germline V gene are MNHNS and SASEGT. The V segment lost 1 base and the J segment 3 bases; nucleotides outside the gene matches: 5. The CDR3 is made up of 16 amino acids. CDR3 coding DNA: TGTGCCAGCAGTGAAGGAACCGGGACAGGGGAAGAGACCCAGTACTTC. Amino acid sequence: CASSEGTGTGEETQYF.

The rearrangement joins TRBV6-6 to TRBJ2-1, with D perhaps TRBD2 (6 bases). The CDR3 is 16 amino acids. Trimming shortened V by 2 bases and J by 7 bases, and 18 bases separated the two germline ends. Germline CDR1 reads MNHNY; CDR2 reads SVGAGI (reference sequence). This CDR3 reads CASSYRVGSRGNEQFF. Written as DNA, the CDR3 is TGTGCCAGCAGTTACAGGGTCGGGAGCCGTGGGAATGAGCAGTTCTTC.

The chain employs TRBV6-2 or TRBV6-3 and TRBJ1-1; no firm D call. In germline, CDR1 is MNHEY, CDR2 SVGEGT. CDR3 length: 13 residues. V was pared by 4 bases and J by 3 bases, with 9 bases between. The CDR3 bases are TGTGCCAGCAGTTCTATTCTGGACACTGAAGCTTTCTTT. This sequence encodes CASSSILDTEAFF.

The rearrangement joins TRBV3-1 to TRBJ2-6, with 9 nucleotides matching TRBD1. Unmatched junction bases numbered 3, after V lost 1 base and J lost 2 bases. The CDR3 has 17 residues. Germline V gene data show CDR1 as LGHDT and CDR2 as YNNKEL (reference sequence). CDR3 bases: TGTGCCAGCAGCCAAGCCGGGACAGGGACTGGGGCCAACGTCCTGACTTTC. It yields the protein CASSQAGTGTGANVLTF. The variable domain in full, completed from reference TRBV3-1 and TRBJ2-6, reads DTAVSQTPKYLVTQMGNDKSIKCEQNLGHDTMYWYKQDSKKFLKIMFSYNNKELIINETVPNRFSPKSPDKAHLNLHINSLELGDSAVYFCASSQAGTGTGANVLTFGAGSRLTVL.

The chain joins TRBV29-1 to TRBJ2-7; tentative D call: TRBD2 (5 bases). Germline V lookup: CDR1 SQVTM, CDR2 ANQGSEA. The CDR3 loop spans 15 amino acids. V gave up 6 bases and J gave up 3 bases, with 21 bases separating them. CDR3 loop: CSVQKRSGTIYEQYF. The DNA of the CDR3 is TGCAGCGTACAAAAGCGGTCAGGAACTATCTACGAGCAGTACTTC.

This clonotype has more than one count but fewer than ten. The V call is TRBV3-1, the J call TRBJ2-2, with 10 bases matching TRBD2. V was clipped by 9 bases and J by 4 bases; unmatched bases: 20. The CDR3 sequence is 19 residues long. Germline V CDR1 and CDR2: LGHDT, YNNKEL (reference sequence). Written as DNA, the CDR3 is TGTGCCAGTGGGAAACACCACAAACAAAGGACTAGCGGCACCGGGGAGCTGTTTTTT. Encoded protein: CASGKHHKQRTSGTGELFF.

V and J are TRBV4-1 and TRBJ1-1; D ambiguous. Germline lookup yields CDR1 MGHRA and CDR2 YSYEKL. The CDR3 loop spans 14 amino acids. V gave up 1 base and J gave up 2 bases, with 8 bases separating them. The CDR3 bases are TGCGCCAGCAGCCAAGTGACGGTTAACACTGAAGCTTTCTTT. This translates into CASSQVTVNTEAFF.